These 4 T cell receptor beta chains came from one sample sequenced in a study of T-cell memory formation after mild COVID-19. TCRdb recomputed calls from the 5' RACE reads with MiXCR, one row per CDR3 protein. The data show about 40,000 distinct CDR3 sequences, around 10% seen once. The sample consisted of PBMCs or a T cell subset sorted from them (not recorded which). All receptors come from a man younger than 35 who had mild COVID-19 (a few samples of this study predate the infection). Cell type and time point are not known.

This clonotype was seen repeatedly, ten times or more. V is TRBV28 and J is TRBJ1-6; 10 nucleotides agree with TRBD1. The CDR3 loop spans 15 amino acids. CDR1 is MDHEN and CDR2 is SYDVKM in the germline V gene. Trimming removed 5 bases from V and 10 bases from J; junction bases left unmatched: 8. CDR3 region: CASSSPGQGLSPLHF. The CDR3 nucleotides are TGTGCCAGCAGTAGCCCGGGACAGGGGTTATCACCCCTCCACTTT.

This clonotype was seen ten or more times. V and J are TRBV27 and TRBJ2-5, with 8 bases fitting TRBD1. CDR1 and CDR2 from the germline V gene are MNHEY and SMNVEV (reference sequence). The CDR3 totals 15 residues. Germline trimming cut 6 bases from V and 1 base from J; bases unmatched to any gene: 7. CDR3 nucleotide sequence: TGTGCCAGCAGAGGATGGGACAGGACCCAAGAGACCCAGTACTTC. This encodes CASRGWDRTQETQYF.

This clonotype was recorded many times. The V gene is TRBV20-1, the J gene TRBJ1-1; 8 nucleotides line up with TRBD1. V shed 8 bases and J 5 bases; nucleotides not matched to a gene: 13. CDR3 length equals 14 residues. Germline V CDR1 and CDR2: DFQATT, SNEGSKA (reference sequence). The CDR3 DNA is TGCAGTCTTGAAGGGACAGGAAGAGATACTGAAGCTTTCTTT. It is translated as CSLEGTGRDTEAFF.

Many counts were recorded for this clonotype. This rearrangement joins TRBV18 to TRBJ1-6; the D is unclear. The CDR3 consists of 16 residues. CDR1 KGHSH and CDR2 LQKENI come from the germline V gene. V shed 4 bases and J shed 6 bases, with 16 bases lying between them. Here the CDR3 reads CASSLSPILFNSPLHF. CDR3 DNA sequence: TGTGCCAGCTCACTTTCCCCGATCCTGTTTAATTCACCCCTCCACTTT.